These 26 T cell receptor beta chains were sequenced from one sample in a study of T cells in Graves' hyperthyroidism and ophthalmopathy. Amplification of TCR beta CDR3 regions was performed using RNA transcripts as template. Researchers ran a first-round RT-PCR on the TCR CDR3 using the HTBI primer set. TCRdb analysed the multiplex PCR reads with MiXCR anew, one entry per CDR3 protein. The repertoire holds around 440,000 distinct CDR3 sequences, with more than 15% as singletons. Sequenced sample: blood. These receptors originate from a woman aged 18-29 years with Graves' hyperthyroidism.

The rearrangement joins TRBV7-9 to TRBJ2-5; 8 bases map to TRBD2. V shed 0 bases and J 1 base; nucleotides not matched to a gene: 16. This CDR3 spans 20 amino acids. The germline gives CDR1 SEHNR, CDR2 FQNEAQ (reference sequence). This CDR3 reads CASSLALSLGAGASQETQYF. In DNA, the CDR3 is TGTGCCAGCAGCTTAGCGCTTAGTCTTGGAGCGGGGGCCTCCCAAGAGACCCAGTACTTC.

This clonotype was recorded many times. CDR3 in amino acids: CASSFQGGPQHF. The CDR3 DNA sequence: TGTGCCAGCAGCTTCCAAGGTGGGCCCCAGCATTTT. This rearrangement joins TRBV7-3 to TRBJ1-5; D is undetermined. Germline assignment: CDR1 SGHTA and CDR2 FQGTGA. The V end lost 3 bases, the J end lost 9 bases, and 9 bases lay between the germline ends. There are 12 residues in the CDR3. Supplemented by reference TRBV7-3 and TRBJ1-5, the full variable domain reads GAGVSQTPSNKVTEKGKYVELRCDPISGHTALYWYRQSLGQGPEFLIYFQGTGAADDSGLPNDRFFAVRPEGSVSTLKIQRTERGDSAVYLCASSFQGGPQHFGDGTRLSIL.

This clonotype came up many times. V is TRBV4-1 and J is TRBJ2-7; D tentatively fits TRBD1 or TRBD2 (6 bases each). The CDR3 is 15 residues long. With 1 base removed from V and 3 bases from J, the gap between germline ends came to 13 bases. Looked up from germline, CDR1 is MGHRA and CDR2 is YSYEKL. The CDR3 spells CASSQARGQIYEQYF. The CDR3 region has the DNA TGCGCCAGCAGCCAAGCCCGGGGGCAGATCTACGAGCAGTACTTC.

The CDR3 sequence is CASSLGRDTDTQYF. DNA of the CDR3: TGTGCCAGCAGCTTGGGGCGGGACACAGATACGCAGTATTTT. V and J are TRBV5-5 and TRBJ2-3, with D possibly being TRBD2 (6 bases). V lost 0 bases to trimming and J lost 2 bases, with 7 bases between them. CDR3 length equals 14 residues. Germline V gene data show CDR1 as SGHKS and CDR2 as YYEKEE (reference sequence).

This clonotype occurred many times. The V call is TRBV25-1, the J call TRBJ2-7; D possibly corresponds to TRBD1 (5 bases). CDR1 and CDR2 (germline): MGHDK, SYGVNS. V was clipped by 0 bases and J by 3 bases, with 6 bases between them. This CDR3 has 13 residues. Here the CDR3 reads CASSEYRVYEQYF. CDR3 nucleotide sequence: TGTGCCAGCAGTGAATACAGGGTCTACGAGCAGTACTTC.

This clonotype was detected ten times or more. This chain connects TRBV28 to TRBJ2-7; possible D gene TRBD1, 6 bases. Trimming took 4 bases from V and 0 from J, leaving 13 bases between them. In germline, CDR1 is MDHEN, CDR2 SYDVKM. The CDR3 length is 15 residues. The CDR3 nucleotides are TGTGCCAGCAGTTCCACAGGGAGCCCCTCCTACGAGCAGTACTTC. Its translation: CASSSTGSPSYEQYF.

The CDR3 sequence is CASSLNVGAGGEQFF. CDR3 DNA: TGTGCCAGCAGCTTAAACGTGGGGGCCGGGGGTGAGCAGTTCTTC. V is TRBV7-3 and J is TRBJ2-1; D assignment may be TRBD1 or TRBD2 (6 bases each). V lost 1 base and J lost 9, with 16 bases in between. This CDR3 has 15 amino acids. Germline V gene sequence: CDR1 SGHTA, CDR2 FQGTGA.

This clonotype has at least ten counts. The chain recombines TRBV27 with TRBJ1-1, with 9 positions matching TRBD1. CDR3 size: 16 residues. Trimming removed 3 bases from V and 3 bases from J; junction bases left unmatched: 8. The germline V gene has CDR1 MNHEY and CDR2 SMNVEV (reference sequence). The CDR3 region is CASSLVTGGLYTEAFF. The CDR3 region has the DNA TGTGCCAGCAGTTTGGTTACAGGGGGCTTGTACACTGAAGCTTTCTTT.

This clonotype occurred many times. The gene calls are TRBV24-1 and TRBJ2-1; D ambiguous. V shed 6 bases and J shed 6 bases, with 5 bases lying between them. Germline V gene sequence: CDR1 KGHDR, CDR2 SFDVKD. The CDR3 contains 11 residues. The CDR3 spells CATSNVNEQFF. In nucleotides, the CDR3 is TGTGCCACCAGTAATGTCAATGAGCAGTTCTTC.

This chain links TRBV29-1 with TRBJ2-2; TRBD1 might be the D (6 bases). Germline V gives CDR1 SQVTM, CDR2 ANQGSEA. Trimming pared 3 bases from V and 1 base from J, leaving 6 bases between. The CDR3 extends over 13 amino acids. The CDR3 here is CSVDRGNTGELFF. As DNA, the CDR3 is TGCAGCGTTGACAGGGGGAACACCGGGGAGCTGTTTTTT.

This clonotype was seen at least ten times. V and J are TRBV5-6 and TRBJ2-3, with 9 bases that match TRBD2. The germline V gene encodes CDR1 SGHDT and CDR2 YYEEEE. V lost 2 bases to trimming and J lost 2 bases; unmatched junction nucleotides: 6. This CDR3 has 16 residues. Here the CDR3 DNA reads TGTGCCAGCAGCTTCGGACTAGCGCCTATCACAGATACGCAGTATTTT. This translates into CASSFGLAPITDTQYF.

This clonotype was seen ten or more times. This chain joins TRBV3-1 and TRBJ1-1; a possible D gene is TRBD1 (5 bases). Germline V gives CDR1 LGHDT, CDR2 YNNKEL (reference sequence). Trimming took off 0 bases at V and 4 bases at J, with 9 bases between the two ends. The CDR3 totals 14 residues. The CDR3 nucleotides read TGTGCCAGCAGCCAAGAAGGGGTATCCACTGAAGCTTTCTTT. This sequence encodes CASSQEGVSTEAFF.

This clonotype has ten or more counts. V and J are TRBV7-8 and TRBJ2-1, with TRBD2 matching 13 bases. The ends lost 4 bases at V and 8 bases at J; junction bases unmatched: 5. There are 15 residues in the CDR3. Germline V gene lookup returns CDR1 SGHVS and CDR2 FQNEAQ. As DNA, the CDR3 is TGTGCCAGCAGCTACCGACTAGCGGGAGGTTATGAGCAGTTCTTC. This codes for CASSYRLAGGYEQFF.

There are many counts of this clonotype. J is TRBJ2-5 and V is TRBV10-3; TRBD2 matches at 13 bases. The germline gives CDR1 ENHRY, CDR2 SYGVKD. The V and J ends lost 6 bases and 3 bases, in that order; junction bases with no gene match: 1. This CDR3 is 14 amino acids long. CDR3 coding DNA: TGTGCCATCAGGACTAGCGGGGGGAAAGAGACCCAGTACTTC. Protein sequence: CAIRTSGGKETQYF.

The genes are TRBV11-1 and TRBJ1-6; D possibly corresponds to TRBD1 (5 bases). The CDR3 is 14 residues long. Germline V CDR1 and CDR2: SGHAT, FQDESV (reference sequence). V dropped 5 bases and J dropped 9 bases, with 14 bases sitting between them. This CDR3 reads CASSHRGSGSPLHF. The CDR3 DNA follows: TGTGCCAGCAGCCATAGGGGAAGTGGTTCACCCCTCCACTTT.

This clonotype was counted ten times or more. The chain links TRBV27 to TRBJ2-2; no clear D gene. The germline gives CDR1 MNHEY, CDR2 SMNVEV (reference sequence). This CDR3 has 14 residues. With 2 bases removed from V and 4 bases from J, the gap between germline ends came to 8 bases. CDR3 coding DNA: TGTGCCAGCAGTTTAAGGGTTGGCACCGGGGAGCTGTTTTTT. Its translation: CASSLRVGTGELFF.

The chain joins TRBV6-5 to TRBJ2-6, with D perhaps matching TRBD1 (5 bases). Germline assignment: CDR1 MNHEY and CDR2 SVGAGI. Trimming pared 1 base from V and 2 bases from J, leaving 9 bases between. The CDR3 extends over 16 amino acids. This CDR3 reads CASSYFWGAGANVLTF. CDR3 in DNA: TGTGCCAGCAGTTACTTTTGGGGCGCTGGGGCCAACGTCCTGACTTTC.

This clonotype was detected many times. This chain connects TRBV10-3 to TRBJ2-2, with D perhaps matching TRBD2 (6 bases). CDR3 length equals 17 residues. Germline CDR1 and CDR2: ENHRY and SYGVKD. Trimming shortened V by 0 bases and J by 0 bases, and 11 bases separated the two germline ends. CDR3 DNA: TGTGCCATCAGTGAGTCGGTTCGGGGGTCGAACACCGGGGAGCTGTTTTTT. Its protein product is CAISESVRGSNTGELFF.

This clonotype was counted ten times or more. The V gene is TRBV28, the J gene TRBJ2-4, with TRBD2 matching 8 bases. The germline CDR1 and CDR2 sequences are MDHEN and SYDVKM. The CDR3 runs 16 residues. The J segment lost 5 bases and the V segment lost 1 base, leaving 7 bases of the junction unmatched. The CDR3, as DNA: TGTGCCAGCAGTTTATCGGTAGCGGGAAATGAAAACATTCAGTACTTC. Amino acids: CASSLSVAGNENIQYF.

This clonotype has only a few counts. The J gene is TRBJ1-5, the V gene TRBV19; TRBD1 matches 7 bases. The CDR3 is 16 amino acids. Looked up from germline, CDR1 is LNHDA and CDR2 is SQIVND (reference sequence). V lost 4 bases and J lost 2; bases outside the gene matches: 8. The CDR3 region has the DNA TGTGCCAGTAGTAGAAACAGGGGAAATCGCAATCAGCCCCAGCATTTT. Translating it yields CASSRNRGNRNQPQHF.

This clonotype was counted ten times or more. This chain uses TRBV28 with TRBJ2-1; 13 nucleotides line up with TRBD2. CDR1 MDHEN and CDR2 SYDVKM come from the germline V gene. V was pared by 2 bases and J by 9 bases, with 4 bases of the junction left unmatched. The CDR3 spans 15 residues. CDR3 sequence (DNA): TGTGCCAGCAGTTTAGTTCGGACTAGCGGGGGTGAGCAGTTCTTC. Protein sequence: CASSLVRTSGGEQFF.

In its sample, this clonotype was seen many times. The chain couples TRBV7-9 to TRBJ2-7; a possible D gene is TRBD1 (6 bases). The CDR3 is 13 residues long. The V end lost 5 bases, the J end lost 7 bases, and 15 bases lay between the germline ends. Germline V gives CDR1 SEHNR, CDR2 FQNEAQ (reference sequence). Here the CDR3 DNA reads TGTGCCAGCAGCCCTCAGACAGGTTTGGAGCAGTACTTC. It yields the protein CASSPQTGLEQYF.

This sequence joins TRBV24-1 and TRBJ2-1; perhaps D is TRBD1 or TRBD2 (6 bases each). The germline V gene encodes CDR1 KGHDR and CDR2 SFDVKD. This CDR3 region has 14 residues. V was pared by 9 bases and J by 7 bases, with 18 bases between. The CDR3 sequence is CATGGPRGRNEQFF. The CDR3 nucleotides read TGTGCCACCGGGGGGCCTCGGGGGCGGAATGAGCAGTTCTTC.

As to this clonotype: A much larger clonotype is one base distant, so this may be a read error. The rearrangement joins TRBV28 to TRBJ1-2; TRBD1 agrees at 8 bases. V lost 3 bases to trimming and J lost 6 bases; unmatched junction nucleotides: 3. The CDR3 loop spans 13 amino acids. The germline V gene encodes CDR1 MDHEN and CDR2 SYDVKM. CDR3 residues: CASSFGQGHGYTF. The CDR3 bases are TGTGCCAGCAGTTTCGGACAGGGTCATGGCTACACCTTC.

The sample holds many counts of this clonotype. The genes are TRBV3-1 and TRBJ1-1; 7 nucleotides match TRBD1. V lost 1 base to trimming and J lost 6 bases; unmatched junction nucleotides: 5. The CDR3 extends over 14 amino acids. CDR1 LGHDT and CDR2 YNNKEL come from the germline V gene (reference sequence). Here the CDR3 reads CASSQARGVSEAFF. The CDR3 coding sequence is TGTGCCAGCAGCCAAGCCAGGGGGGTGTCTGAAGCTTTCTTT. Full variable domain (remainder filled in from reference TRBV3-1 and TRBJ1-1): DTAVSQTPKYLVTQMGNDKSIKCEQNLGHDTMYWYKQDSKKFLKIMFSYNNKELIINETVPNRFSPKSPDKAHLNLHINSLELGDSAVYFCASSQARGVSEAFFGQGTRLTVV.

In its sample, this clonotype was seen a few times. The chain joins TRBV11-2 to TRBJ2-7; D unresolved. The CDR3 spans 14 residues. Germline CDR1 and CDR2: SGHAT and FQNNGV. Trimming removed 3 bases from V and 2 bases from J, with 11 bases in between. The chain's CDR3 is CASSFRAPPYEQYF. In DNA form, the CDR3 reads TGTGCCAGCAGCTTCCGAGCACCACCCTACGAGCAGTACTTC.